A selection of T cell receptor beta chains follows, all from one sample in a study of breast tumors, draining lymph nodes, adjacent tissues. Each CDR3 protein is one row after TCRdb ran MiXCR on the multiplex PCR reads. The data show 70,000 to 85,000 distinct CDR3 sequences, about 20% seen once. The sample comprised axillary lymph node tissue. The receptor set was obtained from a female donor with breast cancer. Some clones in this sample may be carry-over from other donors' samples. The CDR3 runs from the conserved cysteine through the conserved F or W. The order of the fields is D gene, clone size, J gene, V gene, CDR3 protein, CDR3 DNA. A D gene is named only where the DNA matches it firmly. The size of a clone is reported for some rows only, either as once, few or many, or as a class for expanded clones.

NA | many | TRBJ2-1 | TRBV27 | CASRDMGWVNEQFF | TGTGCCAGCCGAGATATGGGGTGGGTCAATGAGCAGTTCTTC
NA | many | TRBJ2-3 | TRBV30 | CAWSLSDTQYF | TGTGCCTGGAGTCTCTCAGATACGCAGTATTTT
NA | many | TRBJ2-7 | TRBV27 | CASFGRGYEQYF | TGTGCCAGCTTCGGCAGAGGATACGAGCAGTACTTC
TRBD2 | NA | TRBJ2-1 | TRBV5-6 | CASSLGLAGGPENTIDEQFF | TGTGCCAGCAGCTTGGGACTAGCGGGAGGGCCTGAAAACACAATCGATGAGCAGTTCTTC
NA | many | TRBJ2-5 | TRBV3-1 | CASSQAGDSVETQYF | TGTGCCAGCAGCCAAGCGGGGGACAGCGTAGAGACCCAGTACTTC
NA | NA | TRBJ2-1 | TRBV4-3 | CASSQEPRRLATSSYNEQLF | TGCGCCAGCAGCCAAGAGCCCCGGAGGCTAGCGACGAGCTCCTACAATGAGCAGCTCTTC
TRBD2 | many | TRBJ2-7 | TRBV29-1 | CSVGGLAGIGYEQYF | TGCAGCGTTGGTGGACTAGCGGGGATCGGGTACGAGCAGTACTTC
NA | many | TRBJ1-4 | TRBV19 | CASSIGQGGEKLFF | TGTGCCAGTAGTATAGGCCAGGGCGGTGAAAAACTGTTTTTT
TRBD2 | many | TRBJ2-7 | TRBV20-1 | CSALLMTSGHYEQYF | TGCAGTGCTCTCCTTATGACTAGCGGCCACTACGAGCAGTACTTC
NA | many | TRBJ2-7 | TRBV20-1 | CSARDLQGYEQYF | TGCAGTGCTAGAGATCTACAGGGCTACGAGCAGTACTTC
NA | NA | TRBJ2-7 | TRBV30 | CAWSSVTPYERYF | TGTGCCTGGAGCTCAGTGACCCCCTACGAGCGGTACTTC
TRBD1 | NA | TRBJ1-5 | TRBV6-1 | CASKPGTGKPQHF | TGTGCCAGCAAACCAGGGACAGGGAAGCCCCAGCATTTT
TRBD2 | few | TRBJ2-4 | TRBV7-2 | CASSLSGGLDIQYF | TGTGCCAGCAGCTTAAGCGGGGGGCTTGACATTCAGTACTTC
TRBD2 | NA | TRBJ2-1 | TRBV13 | CASNPRWTSGRRQSYNEQFF | TGTGCCAGCAACCCCCGGTGGACTAGCGGGAGGAGGCAGTCCTACAATGAGCAGTTCTTC
NA | many | TRBJ2-7 | TRBV6-2/TRBV6-3 | CASNSGTYSYEQYF | TGTGCCAGCAACTCAGGGACATACTCCTACGAGCAGTACTTC
NA | many | TRBJ1-3 | TRBV9 | CASRTGNTIYF | TGTGCCAGCAGAACTGGAAACACCATATATTTT
NA | NA | TRBJ2-2 | TRBV6-6 | CASSPGGLIAGELFF | TGTGCCAGCAGTCCCGGGGGCCTAATCGCCGGGGAGCTGTTTTTT
NA | many | TRBJ1-2 | TRBV5-6 | CASSLLTGVYGYTF | TGTGCCAGCAGCCTATTGACAGGAGTCTATGGCTACACCTTC
TRBD2 | few | TRBJ2-1 | TRBV6-6 | CAGSYGTSGAVHNEQFF | TGTGCCGGCAGTTACGGGACTAGCGGCGCGGTGCACAATGAGCAGTTCTTC
TRBD1 | NA | TRBJ1-2 | TRBV28 | CASRSAGQGLLGYTF | TGTGCCAGCAGGTCAGCGGGACAGGGGCTACTCGGCTACACCTTC
TRBD2 | few | TRBJ2-3 | TRBV6-2/TRBV6-3 | CASSTGLVDTQYF | TGTGCCAGCAGCACGGGACTAGTGGATACGCAGTATTTT
NA | many | TRBJ1-3 | TRBV27 | CASKSGNTIYF | TGTGCCAGCAAATCAGGAAACACCATATATTTT
TRBD1 | many | TRBJ1-2 | TRBV20-1 | CSARDAGRDRVYGYTF | TGCAGTGCTAGAGATGCGGGCCGGGACAGGGTTTATGGCTACACCTTC
NA | many | TRBJ2-5 | TRBV6-1 | CASSESPVAQETQYF | TGTGCCAGCAGTGAGAGCCCTGTAGCTCAAGAGACCCAGTACTTC
TRBD1 | NA | TRBJ2-1 | TRBV30 | CAWSGGETGYEQFF | TGTGCCTGGAGTGGAGGGGAGACAGGGTATGAGCAGTTCTTC
NA | many | TRBJ2-3 | TRBV7-9 | CASSLLALDTQYF | TGTGCCAGCAGCCTCCTAGCGTTAGATACGCAGTATTTT
NA | NA | TRBJ1-4 | TRBV3-1 | CASSQDLKDAREKLFF | TGTGCCAGCAGCCAAGATCTCAAGGACGCCCGTGAAAAACTGTTTTTT
TRBD1 | many | TRBJ2-2 | TRBV6-1 | CASSEFTGGRTGELFF | TGTGCCAGCAGTGAATTTACAGGGGGGCGTACCGGGGAGCTGTTTTTT
TRBD1 | many | TRBJ1-4 | TRBV25-1 | CASSEAGGAGKLFF | TGTGCCAGCAGTGAGGCAGGGGGTGCGGGAAAACTGTTTTTT
TRBD1 | many | TRBJ1-2 | TRBV5-4 | CASSLAQGGYYGYTF | TGTGCCAGCAGCTTGGCCCAGGGGGGGTACTATGGCTACACCTTC
NA | many | TRBJ2-2 | TRBV6-5 | CASSYYREAGELFF | TGTGCCAGCAGTTACTACAGGGAGGCCGGGGAGCTGTTTTTT
NA | many | TRBJ2-1 | TRBV20-1 | CSARFLRLGLKLEQFF | TGCAGTGCTAGATTCCTACGACTAGGGTTGAAGCTTGAGCAGTTCTTC
NA | NA | TRBJ2-5 | TRBV20-1 | CSARGSRETQYF | TGCAGTGCTAGGGGGTCTCGAGAGACCCAGTACTTC
NA | many | TRBJ1-4 | TRBV5-1 | CASSVQGFANEKLFF | TGCGCCAGCAGCGTACAGGGTTTCGCGAATGAAAAACTGTTTTTT
TRBD2 | many | TRBJ2-7 | TRBV6-2/TRBV6-3 | CASRTSGSYEQYF | TGTGCCAGCAGAACTAGCGGGAGTTACGAGCAGTACTTC
TRBD2 | many | TRBJ2-1 | TRBV11-2 | CASSFPGLGHNEQFF | TGTGCCAGCAGCTTTCCCGGACTAGGACACAATGAGCAGTTCTTC
TRBD2 | many | TRBJ2-7 | TRBV6-4 | CASSDLTSGDSSYEQYF | TGTGCCAGCAGTGACCTCACTAGCGGGGACAGCTCCTACGAGCAGTACTTC
TRBD2 | NA | TRBJ2-7 | TRBV27 | CASSLSRLAVINF | TGTGCCAGCAGTTTATCGAGACTAGCGGTGATTAACTTC
NA | many | TRBJ2-7 | TRBV7-9 | CASSSPQGIVREQYF | TGTGCCAGCAGCTCCCCCCAGGGGATAGTACGAGAGCAGTACTTC
NA | many | TRBJ1-4 | TRBV7-9 | CASSLTGSNEKLFF | TGTGCCAGCAGCTTGACAGGATCTAATGAAAAACTGTTTTTT
NA | NA | TRBJ2-5 | TRBV5-1 | CASSPGRFEEETQYF | TGCGCCAGCAGCCCAGGACGATTTGAGGAAGAGACCCAGTACTTC
NA | many | TRBJ2-2 | TRBV10-3 | CASALAGATGELFF | TGTGCCAGCGCTCTGGCGGGGGCCACCGGGGAGCTGTTTTTT
NA | NA | TRBJ2-4 | TRBV28 | CASALGAKNIQYF | TGTGCCAGCGCCCTGGGGGCCAAAAACATTCAGTACTTC
TRBD1 | NA | TRBJ2-5 | TRBV27 | CASSRGQEDEQETQYF | TGTGCCAGCAGTAGGGGACAGGAGGATGAGCAAGAGACCCAGTACTTC
TRBD1 | many | TRBJ2-1 | TRBV6-5 | CASSLAGGREWFF | TGTGCCAGCAGTTTGGCAGGGGGACGAGAATGGTTCTTC
TRBD2 | many | TRBJ2-7 | TRBV11-2 | CASSLVGSGVDYEQYF | TGTGCCAGCAGCTTAGTAGGGAGCGGGGTTGACTACGAGCAGTACTTC
NA | NA | TRBJ2-1 | TRBV30 | CAWSIGQPPYNEQFF | TGTGCCTGGAGCATTGGACAGCCCCCCTACAATGAGCAGTTCTTC
NA | many | TRBJ2-1 | TRBV24-1 | CATTGPAEVNEQFF | TGTGCCACCACGGGTCCAGCGGAGGTCAATGAGCAGTTCTTC
NA | many | TRBJ1-2 | TRBV7-9 | CASSIDSVTNYGYTF | TGTGCCAGCAGCATAGACAGTGTTACTAACTATGGCTACACCTTC
TRBD1 | many | TRBJ1-5 | TRBV7-3 | CASSLDRDQPQHF | TGTGCCAGCAGCTTAGACAGGGATCAGCCCCAGCATTTT
NA | many | TRBJ2-1 | TRBV6-2/TRBV6-3 | CASSYRRDEQFF | TGTGCCAGCAGTTACAGGCGGGATGAGCAGTTCTTC
NA | NA | TRBJ2-1 | TRBV28 | CASSLAGVKINEQFF | TGTGCCAGCAGTTTAGCGGGCGTAAAGATTAATGAGCAGTTCTTC
TRBD1 | many | TRBJ1-3 | TRBV4-2 | CASSPSQGESGNTIYF | TGTGCCAGCAGCCCCAGCCAGGGGGAATCTGGAAACACCATATATTTT
NA | few | TRBJ2-1 | TRBV7-9 | CASSSLRWRAYNEQFF | TGTGCCAGCAGCTCGCTAAGGTGGAGAGCTTACAATGAGCAGTTCTTC
TRBD2 | many | TRBJ2-7 | TRBV4-2 | CASSQEAASGRAYEQYF | TGTGCCAGCAGCCAAGAAGCGGCTAGCGGGAGGGCCTACGAGCAGTACTTC
NA | many | TRBJ2-5 | TRBV19 | CASSSGQRGTQYF | TGTGCCAGTAGTTCGGGACAGCGGGGGACCCAGTACTTC
NA | many | TRBJ2-7 | TRBV20-1 | CSAHFPSPGLGYEQYF | TGCAGTGCCCACTTTCCGTCCCCGGGTCTTGGCTACGAGCAGTACTTC
NA | NA | TRBJ1-2 | TRBV30 | CAWMDGYGYTF | TGTGCCTGGATGGATGGTTATGGCTACACCTTC
NA | many | TRBJ2-2 | TRBV7-6 | CASSLTGLTGELFF | TGTGCCAGCAGCTTAACAGGGCTCACCGGGGAGCTGTTTTTT